This T cell receptor (beta chain) is drawn from a study of T cell repertoires in cytomegalovirus infection. This CDR3 contains 14 residues. CDR1 is KGHDR, CDR2 SFDVKD, per germline. V was pared by 6 bases and J by 0 bases, with 9 bases between. This clonotype has just a few counts. One entry per CDR3 protein results from TCRdb running MiXCR on the reads. The sample records roughly 280,000 distinct CDR3 sequences, 9.1% being singletons. The rearrangement uses TRBV24-1 and TRBJ2-3, with D hard to call. The source is a human donor in good health (CMV status not recorded). Some clones in this sample may be carry-over from other donors' samples. Sequencing input: PBMCs. The CDR3 protein is CATSNYGSTDTQYF. CDR3 bases: TGTGCCACCAGTAACTACGGAAGCACAGATACGCAGTATTTT.